This record concerns one T cell receptor beta chain sequence. Its antigen is still unknown. No base quality values were provided; no much bigger clone lies one nucleotide off. This sample was taken from a study of Ad26.COV2.S vaccination and SARS-CoV-2 variants (dated by TCRdb to the early 2020s). With respect to the entire study: Vaccine-arm donors came from COV1001, a multicentre, randomized, double-blind, placebo-controlled phase I-IIa trial of Ad26.COV2.S in healthy adults. The TCR-sequenced set comprised approximately 32 samples: approximately 19 Ad26.COV2.S vaccine recipients, 5 placebo recipients and 8 SARS-CoV-2 convalescent individuals. Ad26.COV2.S was given intramuscularly at 5x10^10 or 1x10^11 viral particles, as a single shot or as two shots 56 days apart. Sequencing of the TCRbeta repertoire served to evaluate the specificity and breadth of SARS-CoV-2-reactive T cell receptors following Ad26.COV2.S vaccination. Participants in the trial were split at random into five groups of five each, receiving low-dose or high-dose Ad26.COV2.S once or twice, or else placebo on both occasions. Blinding of investigators to trial group allocation was maintained during experiments and outcome assessment. Overall results and qualifications from the work: Comparable non-spike TCR breadth was observed between vaccine and placebo recipients, consistent with only spike being contained in the vaccine. Comparing responses between vaccine doses or regimens was not something the study was powered to do. Ad26.COV2.S recipients had higher spike-specific TCR breadth than placebo recipients (P = 0.0014). Substantial breadth of spike-specific CD8+ and CD4+ T cell responses was reported after vaccination. The authors noted that total T cell responses may have been underestimated by the TCR breadth and depth analyses.

The germline V gene provides CDR1 SGHAT and CDR2 FQNNGV. A distance of 13 bases separates the germline ends of V and J, which lose 4 bases and 4 bases respectively. The CDR3 holds 14 amino acids from the cysteine to the phenylalanine. Only CDR3 DNA remains: 42 bases, in frame from the first base. The sample's treatment or condition, from its label and the paper: around 19 received Ad26.COV2.S at low or high dose, single or two shots; about 5 received placebo; per-sample allocation not given. For vaccine and placebo recipients, the sequenced repertoires came from samples collected on day 63 after the first injection. Between 29 July and 7 August 2020, Cohort 1b enrolled around 24 adults aged 18-55 years at one site in Boston, USA. Ad26.COV2.S was a replication-incompetent adenovirus type 26 vector that expressed a prefusion-stabilized SARS-CoV-2 spike protein derived from the original Wuhan strain.

The immunoSEQ Assay was used to sequence TCRbeta CDR3 regions. After extraction, genomic DNA underwent amplification by bias-controlled multiplex PCR, followed by high-throughput sequencing. The authors' analysis ran thus. To quantify the absolute abundance of every unique TCRbeta CDR3 region, sequences were collapsed and filtered. T cell fraction was estimated by normalizing TCRbeta template counts to usable DNA, which was measured by amplifying reference genes present in all nucleated cells. Repertoire TCRs were annotated as SARS-CoV-2-specific by exact matching of V gene, CDR3 amino acid sequence and J gene to a known reactive TCR set. The reference SARS-CoV-2 TCR set came from MIRA and was filtered for enrichment in COVID-19-positive ImmuneCODE repertoires, removing public or cross-reactive TCRs. Drawing on the MIRA antigens, annotated TCRs were analysed further at the level of specific ORF or position within ORF. Breadth was defined as annotated unique rearrangements over total unique productive rearrangements; depth was the summed frequency of those rearrangements. Group comparisons of TCR breadth used two-sided Wilcoxon rank-sum tests. Here the immuneACCESS table is served through TCRdb, limited to in-frame sequences with V and J called. Missing clones are a known gap in these copies; in checked studies unresolved V genes cover under half, and the rest lacks a known reason. V, J and clone size were drawn from that table, and D and trimming were deduced from the DNA. Recorded for this sample are fewer than 600,000 clones; 80% to 90% of them occurred a single time. The ten largest clones capture about 1.5% of the sample.

The sequence was collected from a person between 18 and 65 years old who received the Ad26.COV2.S COVID-19 vaccine or a placebo. Sequencing used peripheral blood, obtained in a trial of Ad26.COV2.S vaccine versus placebo. The sequence is built from TRBV11-2 and TRBJ1-2, with a tentative D gene TRBD1 over 5 matching bases. The bases are TGTGCCAGCAGCTCCAACAGGAGACTCTATGGCTACACCTTC. Protein translation: CASSSNRRLYGYTF. Outside the CDR3, residues come from the reference TRBV11-2 and TRBJ1-2 proteins, so the full variable domain is: EAGVAQSPRYKIIEKRQSVAFWCNPISGHATLYWYQQILGQGPKLLIQFQNNGVVDDSQLPKDRFSAERLKGVDSTLKIQPAKLEDSAVYLCASSSNRRLYGYTFGSGTRLTVV.